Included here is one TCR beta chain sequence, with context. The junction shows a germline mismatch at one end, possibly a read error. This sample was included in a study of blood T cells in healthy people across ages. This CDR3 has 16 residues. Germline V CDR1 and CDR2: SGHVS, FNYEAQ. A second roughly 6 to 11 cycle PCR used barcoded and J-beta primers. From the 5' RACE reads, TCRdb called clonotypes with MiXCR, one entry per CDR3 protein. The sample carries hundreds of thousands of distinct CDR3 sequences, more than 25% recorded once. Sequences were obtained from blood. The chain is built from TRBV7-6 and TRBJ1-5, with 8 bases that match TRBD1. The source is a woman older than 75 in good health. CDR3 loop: CASSPGQGRGNQPRHF. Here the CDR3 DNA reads TGTGCCAGCAGCCCAGGACAGGGAAGAGGCAATCAGCCCCGGCATTTT.